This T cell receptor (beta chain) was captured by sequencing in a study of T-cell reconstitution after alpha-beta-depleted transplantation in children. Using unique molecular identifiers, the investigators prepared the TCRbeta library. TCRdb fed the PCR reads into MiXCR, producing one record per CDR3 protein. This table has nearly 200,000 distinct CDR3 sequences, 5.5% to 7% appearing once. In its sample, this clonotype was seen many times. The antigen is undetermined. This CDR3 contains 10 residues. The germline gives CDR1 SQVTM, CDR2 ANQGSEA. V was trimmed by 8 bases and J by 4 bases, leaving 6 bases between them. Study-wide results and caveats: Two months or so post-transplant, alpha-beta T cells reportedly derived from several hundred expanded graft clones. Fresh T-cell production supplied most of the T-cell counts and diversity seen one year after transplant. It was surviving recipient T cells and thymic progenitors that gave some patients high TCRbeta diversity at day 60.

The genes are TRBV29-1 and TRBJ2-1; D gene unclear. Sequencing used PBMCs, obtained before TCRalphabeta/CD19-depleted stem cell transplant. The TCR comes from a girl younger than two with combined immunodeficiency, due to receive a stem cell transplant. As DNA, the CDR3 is TGCAGCTCCCTGTACAATGAGCAGTTCTTC. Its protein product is CSSLYNEQFF.